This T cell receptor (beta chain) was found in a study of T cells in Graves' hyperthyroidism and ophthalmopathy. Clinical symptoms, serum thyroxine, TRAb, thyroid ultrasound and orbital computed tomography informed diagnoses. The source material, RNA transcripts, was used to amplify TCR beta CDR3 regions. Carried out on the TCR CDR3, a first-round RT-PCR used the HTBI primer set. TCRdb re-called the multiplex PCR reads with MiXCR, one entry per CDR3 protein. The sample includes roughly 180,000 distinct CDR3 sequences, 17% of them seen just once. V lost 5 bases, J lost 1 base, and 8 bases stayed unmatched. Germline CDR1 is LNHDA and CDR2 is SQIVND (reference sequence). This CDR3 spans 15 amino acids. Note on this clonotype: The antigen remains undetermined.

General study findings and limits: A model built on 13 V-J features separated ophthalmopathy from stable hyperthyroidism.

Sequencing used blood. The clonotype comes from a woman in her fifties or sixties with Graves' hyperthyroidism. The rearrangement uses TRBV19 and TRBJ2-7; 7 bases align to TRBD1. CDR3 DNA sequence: TGTGCCAGTAGTGGTTGGACAGGCGCTTCCTACGAGCAGTACTTC. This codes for CASSGWTGASYEQYF.